This TCR beta chain came from a study of T-cell memory formation after mild COVID-19. Overall study results and limits: Prior to infection, memory already included some responding clones, suggesting cross-reactive memory joined. Contracting clones, day 15 to 85, had balanced CD4/CD8, and later expanders favored CD4+.

TCR alpha and TCR beta cDNA libraries carrying sample barcodes and UMIs were produced by 5'RACE using constant-segment primers. TCRdb analysed the 5' RACE reads with MiXCR anew, one entry per CDR3 protein. Altogether under 400,000 distinct CDR3 sequences are present, approximately 27% being singletons, with the ten largest covering 13%. This CDR3 spans 14 amino acids. Per the germline V gene, CDR1 is DFQATT and CDR2 is SNEGSKA (reference sequence). Unmatched junction bases numbered 5, after V lost 6 bases and J lost 4 bases. The table lists this clonotype with a few counts. Its antigen is not known. The sample comprised PBMCs or a T cell subset sorted from them (not recorded which). V usage is TRBV20-1 and J usage is TRBJ2-3; TRBD2 matches 12 bases. The receptor's source is an adult woman who had mild COVID-19 (a few samples of this study predate the infection). Cell type and time point are not known. Here the CDR3 reads CSAPTSGGPDTQYF. In nucleotides, the CDR3 is TGCAGTGCCCCGACTAGCGGGGGTCCAGATACGCAGTATTTT.